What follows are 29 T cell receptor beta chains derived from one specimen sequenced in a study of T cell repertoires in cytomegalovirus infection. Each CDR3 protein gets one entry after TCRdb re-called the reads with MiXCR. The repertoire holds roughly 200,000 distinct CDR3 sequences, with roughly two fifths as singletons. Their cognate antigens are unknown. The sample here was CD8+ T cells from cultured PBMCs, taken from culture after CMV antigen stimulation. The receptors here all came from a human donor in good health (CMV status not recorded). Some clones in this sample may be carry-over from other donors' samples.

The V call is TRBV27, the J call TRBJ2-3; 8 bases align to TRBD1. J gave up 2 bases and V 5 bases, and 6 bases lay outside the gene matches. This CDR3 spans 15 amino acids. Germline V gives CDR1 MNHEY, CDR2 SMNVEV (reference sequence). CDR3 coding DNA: TGTGCCAGCAGTCTTTGGACAGGGTCCACAGATACGCAGTATTTT. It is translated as CASSLWTGSTDTQYF.

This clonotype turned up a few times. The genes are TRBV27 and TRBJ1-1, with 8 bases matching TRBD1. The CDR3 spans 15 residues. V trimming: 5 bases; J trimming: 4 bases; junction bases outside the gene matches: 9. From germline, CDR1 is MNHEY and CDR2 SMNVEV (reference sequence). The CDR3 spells CASSNQQGGGTEAFF. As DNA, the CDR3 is TGTGCCAGCAGTAACCAACAGGGGGGAGGCACTGAAGCTTTCTTT.

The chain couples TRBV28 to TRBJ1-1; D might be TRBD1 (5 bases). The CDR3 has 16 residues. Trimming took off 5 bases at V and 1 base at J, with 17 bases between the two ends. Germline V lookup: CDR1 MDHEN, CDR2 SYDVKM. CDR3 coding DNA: TGTGCCAGCAGTCCCTTCGGGGCAGAGAGGAACACTGAAGCTTTCTTT. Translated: CASSPFGAERNTEAFF.

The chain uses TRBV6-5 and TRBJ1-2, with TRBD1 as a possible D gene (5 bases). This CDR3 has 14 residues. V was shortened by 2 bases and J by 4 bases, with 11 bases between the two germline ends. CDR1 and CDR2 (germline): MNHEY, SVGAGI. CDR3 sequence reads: CASSYSQGGYGYTF. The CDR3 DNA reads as TGTGCCAGCAGTTACAGCCAGGGCGGCTATGGCTACACCTTC.

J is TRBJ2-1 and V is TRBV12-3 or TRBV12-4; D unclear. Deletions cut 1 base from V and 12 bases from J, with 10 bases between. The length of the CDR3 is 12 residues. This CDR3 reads CASSLGGVGQFF. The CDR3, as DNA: TGTGCCAGCAGTTTAGGTGGGGTAGGGCAGTTCTTC.

This chain's CDR3 is CASSPAPHNEQFF. In DNA, the CDR3 is TGTGCCAGCAGCCCCGCCCCACACAATGAGCAGTTCTTC. The rearrangement joins TRBV7-8 to TRBJ2-1, with D unresolved. V lost 5 bases to trimming and J lost 5 bases, with 10 bases between them. Germline V gene data show CDR1 as SGHVS and CDR2 as FQNEAQ. This CDR3 comprises 13 residues.

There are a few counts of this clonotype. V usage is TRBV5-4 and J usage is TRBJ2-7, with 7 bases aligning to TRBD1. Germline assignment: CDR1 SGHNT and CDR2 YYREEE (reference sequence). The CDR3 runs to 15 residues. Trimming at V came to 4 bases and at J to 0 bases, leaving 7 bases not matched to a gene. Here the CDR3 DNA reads TGTGCCAGCAGCGCCAGCAGGGGGAGCTCCTACGAGCAGTACTTC. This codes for CASSASRGSSYEQYF.

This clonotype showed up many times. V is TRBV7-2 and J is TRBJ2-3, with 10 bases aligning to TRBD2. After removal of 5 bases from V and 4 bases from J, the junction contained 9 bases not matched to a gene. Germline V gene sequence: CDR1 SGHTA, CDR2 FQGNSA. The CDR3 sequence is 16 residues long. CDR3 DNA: TGTGCCAGCAGCGTGGGGATAGCGGGGGGCGCAGATACGCAGTATTTT. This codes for CASSVGIAGGADTQYF.

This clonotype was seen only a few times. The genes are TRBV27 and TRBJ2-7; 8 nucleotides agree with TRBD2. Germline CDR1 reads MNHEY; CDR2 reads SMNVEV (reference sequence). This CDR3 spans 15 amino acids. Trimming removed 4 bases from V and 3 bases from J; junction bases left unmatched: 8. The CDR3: CASSSTTSGYYEQYF. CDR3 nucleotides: TGTGCCAGCAGTTCCACAACTAGCGGATACTACGAGCAGTACTTC.

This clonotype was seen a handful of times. The CDR3 nucleotides are TGTGCCAGTGCTAGCGGGGACTCCTACGAGCAGTACTTC. Amino acid sequence: CASASGDSYEQYF. This sequence joins TRBV7-9 and TRBJ2-7, with 9 bases aligning to TRBD2. The CDR3 has 13 amino acids. V lost 9 bases to trimming and J lost 0 bases; unmatched junction nucleotides: 3. Germline values: CDR1 SEHNR, CDR2 FQNEAQ (reference sequence).

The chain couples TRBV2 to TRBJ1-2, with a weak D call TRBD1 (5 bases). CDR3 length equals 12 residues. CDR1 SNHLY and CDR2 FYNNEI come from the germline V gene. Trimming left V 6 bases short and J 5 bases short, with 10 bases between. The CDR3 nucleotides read TGTGCCAGCAGCGGGACCCTTTATGGCTACACCTTC. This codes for CASSGTLYGYTF.

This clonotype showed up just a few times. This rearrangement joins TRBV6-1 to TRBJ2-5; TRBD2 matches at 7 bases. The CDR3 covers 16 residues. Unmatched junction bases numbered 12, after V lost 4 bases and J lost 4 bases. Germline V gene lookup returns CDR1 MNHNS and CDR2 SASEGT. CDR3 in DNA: TGTGCCAGCAGTGTCCCCCCCGGGGAGGGAGGAGAGACCCAGTACTTC. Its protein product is CASSVPPGEGGETQYF.

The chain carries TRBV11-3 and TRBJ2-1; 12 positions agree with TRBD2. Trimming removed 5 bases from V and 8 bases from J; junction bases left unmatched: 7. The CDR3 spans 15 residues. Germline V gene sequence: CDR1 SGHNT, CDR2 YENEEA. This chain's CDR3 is CASSGPRLAGDEQFF. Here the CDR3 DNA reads TGTGCCAGCAGCGGTCCGAGACTAGCGGGAGATGAGCAGTTCTTC.

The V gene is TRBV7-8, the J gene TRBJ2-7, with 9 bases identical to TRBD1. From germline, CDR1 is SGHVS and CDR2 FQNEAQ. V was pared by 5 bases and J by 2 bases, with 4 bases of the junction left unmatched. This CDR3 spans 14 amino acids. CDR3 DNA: TGTGCCAGCAGCGCGGACAGGGGAACCTACGAGCAGTACTTC. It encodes CASSADRGTYEQYF.

As DNA, the CDR3 is TGTGCCAGCAGCCCCGGACAGGGCGGGAGGGCAAAAAACATTCAGTACTTC. This codes for CASSPGQGGRAKNIQYF. The gene calls are TRBV7-6 and TRBJ2-4; TRBD2 might be the D (9 bases). CDR1 is SGHVS, CDR2 FNYEAQ, per germline. V was cut by 5 bases and J by 4 bases, with 21 bases left in between. CDR3 size: 17 residues.

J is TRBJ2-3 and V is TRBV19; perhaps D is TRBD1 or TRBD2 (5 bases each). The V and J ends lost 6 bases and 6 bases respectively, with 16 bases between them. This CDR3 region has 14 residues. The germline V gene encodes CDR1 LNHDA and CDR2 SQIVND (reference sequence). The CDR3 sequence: CASRTQWGTDTQYF. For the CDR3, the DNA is TGTGCCAGTAGAACACAATGGGGGACCGATACGCAGTATTTT.

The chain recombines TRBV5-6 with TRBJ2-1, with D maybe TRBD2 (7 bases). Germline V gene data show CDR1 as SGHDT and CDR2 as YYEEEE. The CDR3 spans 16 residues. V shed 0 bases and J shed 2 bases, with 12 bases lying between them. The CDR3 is CASSLGGGRAYNEQFF. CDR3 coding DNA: TGTGCCAGCAGCTTGGGGGGGGGGCGAGCCTACAATGAGCAGTTCTTC.

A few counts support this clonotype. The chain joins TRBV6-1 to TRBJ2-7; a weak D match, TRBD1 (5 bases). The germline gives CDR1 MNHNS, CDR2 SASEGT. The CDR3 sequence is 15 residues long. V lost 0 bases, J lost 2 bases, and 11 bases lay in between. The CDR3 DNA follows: TGTGCCAGCAGTGAAGCCCAGGGCCGGCCCTACGAGCAGTACTTC. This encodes CASSEAQGRPYEQYF.

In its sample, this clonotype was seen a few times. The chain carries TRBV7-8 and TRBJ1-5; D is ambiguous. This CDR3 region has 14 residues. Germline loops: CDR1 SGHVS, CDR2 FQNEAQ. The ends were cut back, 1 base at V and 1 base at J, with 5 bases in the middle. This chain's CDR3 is CASSLDKSNQPQHF. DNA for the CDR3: TGTGCCAGCAGCTTAGACAAGAGCAATCAGCCCCAGCATTTT.

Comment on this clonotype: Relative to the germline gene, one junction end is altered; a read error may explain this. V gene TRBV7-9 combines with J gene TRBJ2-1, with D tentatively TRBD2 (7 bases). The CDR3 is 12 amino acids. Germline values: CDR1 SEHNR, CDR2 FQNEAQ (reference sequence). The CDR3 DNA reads TGTGCCAGCAGCTTAGATGCGGGGGCGCAAGAGTTC. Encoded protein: CASSLDAGAQEF.

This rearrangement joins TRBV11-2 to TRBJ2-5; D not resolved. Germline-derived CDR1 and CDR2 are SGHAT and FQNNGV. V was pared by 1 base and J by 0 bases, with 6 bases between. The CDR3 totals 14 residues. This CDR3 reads CASSLAPHQETQYF. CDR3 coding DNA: TGTGCCAGCAGCTTAGCTCCGCACCAAGAGACCCAGTACTTC. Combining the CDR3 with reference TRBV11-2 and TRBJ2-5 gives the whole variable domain EAGVAQSPRYKIIEKRQSVAFWCNPISGHATLYWYQQILGQGPKLLIQFQNNGVVDDSQLPKDRFSAERLKGVDSTLKIQPAKLEDSAVYLCASSLAPHQETQYFGPGTRLLVL.

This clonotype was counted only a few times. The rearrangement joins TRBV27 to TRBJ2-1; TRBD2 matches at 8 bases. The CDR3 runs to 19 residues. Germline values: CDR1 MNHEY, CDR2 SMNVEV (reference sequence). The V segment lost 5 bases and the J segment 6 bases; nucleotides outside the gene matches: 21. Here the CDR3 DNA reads TGTGCCAGCAGTGCCTACTCCCGGGCGGGGCGGGGGGTGCCCAATGAGCAGTTCTTC. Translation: CASSAYSRAGRGVPNEQFF.

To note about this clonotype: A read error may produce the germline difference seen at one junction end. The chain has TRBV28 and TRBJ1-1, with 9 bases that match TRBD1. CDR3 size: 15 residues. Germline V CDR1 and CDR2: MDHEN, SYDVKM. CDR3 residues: CVSSSSGTGKTEAFF. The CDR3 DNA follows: TGTGTCAGCAGTTCCTCCGGGACAGGGAAGACTGAAGCTTTCTTT.

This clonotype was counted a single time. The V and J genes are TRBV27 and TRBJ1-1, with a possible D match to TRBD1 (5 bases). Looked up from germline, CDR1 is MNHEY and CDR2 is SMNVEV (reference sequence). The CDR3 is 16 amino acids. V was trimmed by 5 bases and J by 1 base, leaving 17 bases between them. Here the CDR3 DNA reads TGTGCCAGCAGTCTATTGGCCCAGGGATCGAACACTGAAGCTTTCTTT. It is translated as CASSLLAQGSNTEAFF.

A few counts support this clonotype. CDR3 region: CAITPTSGTNTGELFF. Written as DNA, the CDR3 is TGTGCCATCACCCCGACTAGCGGGACGAACACCGGGGAGCTGTTTTTT. The chain is built from TRBV10-3 and TRBJ2-2; 11 bases are shared with TRBD2. Trimming cost V 7 bases and J 0 bases; bases outside gene matches: 4. Germline V gives CDR1 ENHRY, CDR2 SYGVKD. The CDR3 length is 16 residues.

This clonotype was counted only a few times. CDR3 sequence reads: CASSLRSGGNNEQFF. Written as DNA, the CDR3 is TGTGCCAGCAGCTTACGAAGCGGGGGTAACAATGAGCAGTTCTTC. The chain combines TRBV11-2 with TRBJ2-1, with 8 nucleotides matching TRBD2. CDR1 is SGHAT and CDR2 is FQNNGV in the germline V gene. With 2 bases clipped from V and 5 bases from J, the junction kept 5 bases outside the gene matches. The CDR3 has 15 amino acids.

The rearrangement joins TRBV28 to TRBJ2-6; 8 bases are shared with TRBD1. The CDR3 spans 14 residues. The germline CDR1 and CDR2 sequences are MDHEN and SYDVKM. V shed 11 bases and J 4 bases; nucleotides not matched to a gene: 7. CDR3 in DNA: TGTGCCGTTCCCAGGGGGCTCGGGGCCAACGTCCTGACTTTC. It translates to CAVPRGLGANVLTF.

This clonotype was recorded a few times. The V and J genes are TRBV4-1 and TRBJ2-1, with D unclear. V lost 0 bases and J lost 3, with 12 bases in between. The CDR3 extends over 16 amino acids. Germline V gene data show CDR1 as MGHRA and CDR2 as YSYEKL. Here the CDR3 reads CASSQDRLQIYNEQFF. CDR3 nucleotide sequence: TGCGCCAGCAGCCAAGACCGGCTCCAAATCTACAATGAGCAGTTCTTC.

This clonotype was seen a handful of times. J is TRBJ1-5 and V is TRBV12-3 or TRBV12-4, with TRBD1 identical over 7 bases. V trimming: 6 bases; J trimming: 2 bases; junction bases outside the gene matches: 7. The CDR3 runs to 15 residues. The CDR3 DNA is TGTGCCAGCAGACCGACAGGGTTGGGCAATCAGCCCCAGCATTTT. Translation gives CASRPTGLGNQPQHF.